The clone carrying this T cell receptor (beta chain) came up a few times. Antigen: not known. This specimen comes from a study of beta chain features in type 1 diabetes. Every isolated RNA sample was fully reverse transcribed, so sequencing captured expressed TCRB transcripts. Sequencing used immunoSEQ multiplex PCR; TCRdb keeps in-frame clones, though not all of them. The sample holds some 350,000 clones, approximately 13% seen once. The V segment lost 9 bases and the J segment 3 bases; nucleotides outside the gene matches: 12. The CDR3 spans 16 residues. The germline gives CDR1 LGHNT, CDR2 FRNRAP. Study results and limitations: The similarity of naive, central memory and Treg TCRB repertoires appeared greater among patients than among healthy donors. VDJ junctions in type 1 diabetes patients carried more deletions and fewer insertions. In all four CD4+ subsets, TCRB CDR3 length was significantly, moderately reduced in type 1 diabetes.

This clonotype originated in a woman under 30 with type 1 diabetes. The chain is built from TRBV12-5 and TRBJ2-1, with 9 positions matching TRBD1. Sequenced material: naive CD4+ T cells from blood. CDR3 DNA sequence: TGTGCTAGCGGACAGGGGAGGTTAACTAGCTACAATGAGCAGTTCTTC. This codes for CASGQGRLTSYNEQFF.